This record concerns one T cell receptor beta chain sequence. The data were taken from a study of T cells in severe cutaneous drug reactions. Overall study: Patients were recruited from Taiwan, Thailand and Europe between the early 2010s and the late 2010s.

Sequenced patients had Stevens-Johnson syndrome or toxic epidermal necrolysis caused by carbamazepine. Libraries were made by iRepertoire multiplex PCR with TCR subtype-specific primers for bulk and single-cell sequencing. Multiplex PCR targeting V, D and J genes made bulk TCR beta libraries. Each CDR3 protein gets one entry in TCRdb, which reprocessed the multiplex PCR reads and gives no DNA. The table lists just over 20,000 distinct CDR3 sequences. The CDR3 is made up of 14 amino acids. Germline CDR1 MNHNS, CDR2 SASEGT. The chain carries TRBV6-1 and TRBJ1-5. This receptor was obtained from a human donor with toxic epidermal necrolysis, a severe cutaneous drug reaction. The sequenced material came from PBMCs. The CDR3 region is CASVAKISNQPQHF.